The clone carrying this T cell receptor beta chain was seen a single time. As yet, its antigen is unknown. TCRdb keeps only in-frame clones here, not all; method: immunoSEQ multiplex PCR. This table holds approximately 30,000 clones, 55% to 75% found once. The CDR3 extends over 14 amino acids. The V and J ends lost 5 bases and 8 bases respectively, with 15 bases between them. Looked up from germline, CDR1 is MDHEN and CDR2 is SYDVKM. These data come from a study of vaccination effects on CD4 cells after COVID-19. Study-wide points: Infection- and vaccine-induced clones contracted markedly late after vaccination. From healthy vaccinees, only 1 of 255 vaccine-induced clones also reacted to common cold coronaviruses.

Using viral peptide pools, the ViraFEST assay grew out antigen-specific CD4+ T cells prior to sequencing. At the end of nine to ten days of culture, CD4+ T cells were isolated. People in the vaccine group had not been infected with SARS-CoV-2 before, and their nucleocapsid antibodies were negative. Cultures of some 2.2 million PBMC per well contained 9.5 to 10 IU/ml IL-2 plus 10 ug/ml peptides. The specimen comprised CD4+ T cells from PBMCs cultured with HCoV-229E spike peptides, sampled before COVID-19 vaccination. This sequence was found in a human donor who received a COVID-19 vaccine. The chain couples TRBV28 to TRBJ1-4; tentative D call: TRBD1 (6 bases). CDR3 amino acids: CASSAPARGEKLFF. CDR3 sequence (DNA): TGTGCCAGCAGTGCGCCGGCTAGGGGGGAAAAACTGTTTTTT. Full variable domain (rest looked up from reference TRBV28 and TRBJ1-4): DVKVTQSSRYLVKRTGEKVFLECVQDMDHENMFWYRQDPGLGLRLIYFSYDVKMKEKGDIPEGYSVSREKKERFSLILESASTNQTSMYLCASSAPARGEKLFFGSGTQLSVL.